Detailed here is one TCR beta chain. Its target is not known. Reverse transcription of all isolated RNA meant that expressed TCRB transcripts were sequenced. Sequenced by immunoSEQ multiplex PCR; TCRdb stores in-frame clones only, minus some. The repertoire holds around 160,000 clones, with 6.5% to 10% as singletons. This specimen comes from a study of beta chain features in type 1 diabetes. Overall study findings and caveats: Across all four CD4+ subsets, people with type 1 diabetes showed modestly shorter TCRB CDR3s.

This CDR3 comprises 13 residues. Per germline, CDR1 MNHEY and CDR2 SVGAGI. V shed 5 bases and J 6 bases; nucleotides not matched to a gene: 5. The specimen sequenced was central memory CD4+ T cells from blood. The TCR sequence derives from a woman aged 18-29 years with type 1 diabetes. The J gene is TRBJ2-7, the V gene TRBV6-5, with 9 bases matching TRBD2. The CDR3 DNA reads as TGTGCCAGCAGTATAAGCGGGGGGCTCGAGCAGTACTTC. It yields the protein CASSISGGLEQYF.